This TCR beta chain comes out of a study of cytomegalovirus exposure and HLA in healthy donors. Whole-study results and caveats: In vitro assays verified that three CMV-associated chains recognized CMV antigens specifically.

The primer mix had 60 Vbeta and 13 Jbeta primers. Assay: immunoSEQ multiplex PCR; the TCRdb copy retains only in-frame clones and omits some. The sample carries under 250,000 clones, around 73% recorded once. As regards this clone: Its antigen remains unidentified.

The CDR3 has 15 amino acids. V was pared by 11 bases and J by 7 bases, with 20 bases of the junction left unmatched. Germline V gives CDR1 SNHLY, CDR2 FYNNEI. The sequencing sample was made of PBMCs. V usage is TRBV2 and J usage is TRBJ2-7, with 7 nucleotides matching TRBD2. The clonotype originates from a male donor in good health and CMV-seronegative. As DNA, the CDR3 is TGTGCCGGACGGACTGTCGGCGGGAGTCCAGGGGAGCAGTACTTC. Protein product: CAGRTVGGSPGEQYF.